These T cell receptor beta chains were read from a single sample in a study of T cell responses to AZD1222 COVID-19 vaccine. Clones were read by immunoSEQ multiplex PCR, and TCRdb kept only the in-frame ones, dropping some. The sample has about 130,000 clones; about 93% are singletons. The source was peripheral blood, collected on day 0 of AZD1222 vaccination. These receptors all come from an adult in good health. Each CDR3 is given with its conserved first and last residue. A D gene is named only where the DNA matches it firmly. Clone size is given for some rows only: seen once, a few or many times, or a class if the clone is expanded.

clone_size j_call d_call v_call cdr3_aa cdr3_nt
once TRBJ2-1 TRBD1 TRBV28 CASSLVGQGPIYNEQFF TGTGCCAGCAGTTTGGTGGGACAGGGACCGATCTACAATGAGCAGTTCTTC
. TRBJ1-1 . TRBV6-5 CATYLAEAFF TGTGCCACTTACCTTGCGGAAGCTTTCTTT
. TRBJ1-2 . TRBV27 CASSSAGAVPGYTF TGTGCCAGCAGTTCTGCGGGCGCAGTGCCTGGCTACACCTTC
. TRBJ2-3 TRBD2 TRBV5-1 CASSEMRLSGGAGDTQYF TGCGCCAGCAGCGAAATGAGACTAAGCGGGGGGGCAGGAGATACGCAGTATTTT
. TRBJ1-3 . TRBV30 CAWSPTTSGNTIYF TGTGCCTGGAGTCCGACAACGTCTGGAAACACCATATATTTT
once TRBJ1-3 . TRBV28 CASILSSSGNTIYF TGTGCCAGCATCCTCAGCTCCTCTGGAAACACCATATATTTT
. TRBJ2-5 . TRBV18 CASSPTTTGTPQETQYF TGTGCCAGCTCACCTACGACTACCGGGACACCTCAAGAGACCCAGTACTTC
once TRBJ2-7 . TRBV7-2 CASSLNRGSGYEQYF TGTGCCAGCAGCTTAAACAGGGGTAGCGGTTACGAGCAGTACTTC
. TRBJ2-7 . TRBV6-2/TRBV6-3 CASSHREIRGEQYF TGTGCCAGCAGCCACCGGGAGATCAGGGGCGAGCAGTACTTC
once TRBJ1-2 TRBD1 TRBV18 CASSPRDSINGNGYTF TGTGCCAGCTCACCCCGGGACAGCATAAACGGCAATGGCTACACCTTC
. TRBJ1-3 . TRBV29-1 CSVGFGDSGNTIYF TGCAGCGTTGGATTCGGGGACTCTGGAAACACCATATATTTT
. TRBJ1-1 . TRBV6-2/TRBV6-3 CASSYSIGGGSTEAFF TGTGCCAGCAGTTACTCGATTGGAGGGGGATCCACTGAAGCTTTCTTT
. TRBJ1-1 . TRBV19 CASISLGNTEAFF TGTGCCAGTATATCGCTTGGGAACACTGAAGCTTTCTTT
. TRBJ2-7 . TRBV6-1 CASSEWVDSASYEQYF TGTGCCAGCAGTGAATGGGTCGACTCTGCATCCTACGAGCAGTACTTC
few TRBJ2-1 TRBD2 TRBV3-1/TRBV3-2 CASSPTPSSGRSYEQFF TGTGCCAGCAGCCCTACCCCGTCCAGCGGGAGAAGCTATGAGCAGTTCTTC
. TRBJ2-6 . TRBV27 CASSFRTGANVLTF TGTGCCAGCAGTTTCCGAACTGGGGCCAACGTCCTGACTTTC
. TRBJ1-5 TRBD1 TRBV7-9 CASSSTGDQPQHF TGTGCCAGCAGCTCTACAGGGGATCAGCCCCAGCATTTT
. TRBJ2-7 TRBD1 TRBV28 CASSWTGGSYEQYF TGTGCCAGCAGTTGGACAGGGGGCTCCTACGAGCAGTACTTC
. TRBJ1-3 . TRBV9 CASSGPGSGNTIYF TGTGCCAGCAGCGGCCCGGGCTCTGGAAACACCATATATTTT
. TRBJ1-1 . TRBV24-1 CAYPAGRNAFF TGTGCCTACCCGGCAGGGAGGAATGCTTTCTTT
. TRBJ1-1 TRBD1 TRBV2 CASSEKGLRQGRTEAFF TGTGCCAGCAGTGAAAAGGGGCTAAGACAGGGTAGAACTGAAGCTTTCTTT
. TRBJ1-6 . TRBV7-2 CASSLRQGMGNSPLHF TGTGCCAGCAGCTTAAGGCAGGGCATGGGTAATTCACCCCTCCACTTT
. TRBJ1-1 . TRBV2 CATNRDGHVNTEAFF TGTGCCACCAACAGAGACGGACACGTGAACACTGAAGCTTTCTTT
. TRBJ2-7 . TRBV12-3/TRBV12-4 CASGMRGYEQYF TGTGCCAGCGGTATGCGGGGCTACGAGCAGTACTTC
. TRBJ1-2 TRBD1 TRBV28 CASSPGTVNYGYTF TGTGCCAGCAGTCCCGGGACAGTCAACTATGGCTACACCTTC
. TRBJ1-2 TRBD1 TRBV5-4 CASSLDIQTGGGYTF TGTGCCAGCAGCTTGGACATCCAGACAGGGGGGGGCTACACCTTC
. TRBJ2-2 . TRBV7-2 CASSPGPNTGELFF TGTGCCAGCAGCCCAGGACCGAACACCGGGGAGCTGTTTTTT
. TRBJ2-1 . TRBV10-3 CAISESSSYNEQFF TGTGCCATCAGTGAGTCTTCCAGCTACAATGAGCAGTTCTTC
. TRBJ1-3 . TRBV9 CASSEDSGNTIYF TGTGCCAGCAGCGAGGATAGTGGAAACACCATATATTTT
few TRBJ2-3 . TRBV30 CAWSGADTQYF TGTGCCTGGAGTGGAGCAGATACGCAGTATTTT
. TRBJ2-5 TRBD2 TRBV23-1 CASSQFLRRLAGSETQYF TGCGCCAGCAGTCAATTTCTTCGTAGGCTAGCGGGATCAGAGACCCAGTACTTC
. TRBJ1-5 . TRBV20-1 CSASEGTYNQPQHF TGCAGTGCTAGTGAAGGAACCTACAATCAGCCCCAGCATTTT
. TRBJ2-6 TRBD2 TRBV3-1/TRBV3-2 CASSHGTSGLSGANVLTF TGTGCCAGCAGCCACGGTACTAGCGGACTCTCTGGGGCCAACGTCCTGACTTTC
. TRBJ2-3 TRBD1 TRBV5-1 CASSLAQGGTDTQYF TGCGCCAGCAGCTTGGCACAGGGGGGAACAGATACGCAGTATTTT
. TRBJ1-1 . TRBV3-1/TRBV3-2 CASSQEVGITNTEAFF TGTGCCAGCAGCCAAGAAGTAGGGATAACGAACACTGAAGCTTTCTTT
. TRBJ2-1 TRBD2 TRBV24-1 CATSDPGLGTNEQFF TGTGCCACCAGTGATCCGGGACTAGGCACGAATGAGCAGTTCTTC
. TRBJ1-1 . TRBV12-3/TRBV12-4 CASSSYRVTEAFF TGTGCCAGCAGTTCATACAGGGTAACTGAAGCTTTCTTT
. TRBJ1-1 TRBD1 TRBV12-3/TRBV12-4 CASSLDRATEAFF TGTGCCAGCAGTCTCGACAGGGCCACTGAAGCTTTCTTT
. TRBJ2-5 . TRBV20-1 CSASGQETQYF TGCAGTGCTTCAGGGCAAGAGACCCAGTACTTC
. TRBJ2-2 . TRBV24-1 CATRDGRTGELFF TGTGCCACCAGGGACGGGCGCACCGGGGAGCTGTTTTTT
. TRBJ1-2 . TRBV19 CASSPWDLGYGYTF TGTGCCAGTAGCCCTTGGGATCTCGGCTATGGCTACACCTTC
. TRBJ2-2 TRBD1 TRBV24-1 CATSDSLDRATGELFF TGTGCCACCAGTGATTCCTTGGACAGGGCTACCGGGGAGCTGTTTTTT